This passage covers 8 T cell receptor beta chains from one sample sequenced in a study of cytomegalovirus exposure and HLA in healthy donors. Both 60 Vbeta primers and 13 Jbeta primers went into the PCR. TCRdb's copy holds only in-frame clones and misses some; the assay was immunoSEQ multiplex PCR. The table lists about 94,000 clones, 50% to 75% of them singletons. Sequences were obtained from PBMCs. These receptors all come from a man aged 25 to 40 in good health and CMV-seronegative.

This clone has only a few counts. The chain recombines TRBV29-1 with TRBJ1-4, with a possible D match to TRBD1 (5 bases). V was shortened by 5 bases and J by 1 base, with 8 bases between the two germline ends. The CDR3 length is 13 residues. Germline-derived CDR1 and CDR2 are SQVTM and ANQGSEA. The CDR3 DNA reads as TGCAGCGTTATAGACAGAACTAATGAAAAACTGTTTTTT. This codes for CSVIDRTNEKLFF.

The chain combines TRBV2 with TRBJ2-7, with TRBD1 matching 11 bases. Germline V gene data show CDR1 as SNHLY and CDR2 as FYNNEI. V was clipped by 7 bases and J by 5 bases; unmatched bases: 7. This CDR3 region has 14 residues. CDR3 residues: CASTADRGPNEQYF. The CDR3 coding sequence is TGTGCCAGCACAGCGGACAGGGGGCCTAACGAGCAGTACTTC.

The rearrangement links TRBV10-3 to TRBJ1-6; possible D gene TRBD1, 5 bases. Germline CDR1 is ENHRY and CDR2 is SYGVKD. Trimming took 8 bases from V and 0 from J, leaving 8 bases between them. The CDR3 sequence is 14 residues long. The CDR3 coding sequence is TGTGCCATCTCAGGGCCCTCCTATAATTCACCCCTCCACTTT. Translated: CAISGPSYNSPLHF.

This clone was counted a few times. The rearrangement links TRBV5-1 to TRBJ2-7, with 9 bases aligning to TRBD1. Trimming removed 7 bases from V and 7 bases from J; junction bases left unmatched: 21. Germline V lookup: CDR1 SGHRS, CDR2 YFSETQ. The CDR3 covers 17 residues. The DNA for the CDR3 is TGCGCCAGCTCCCGGGACAGGGCCTCTTTAACCCCCTTGGAGCAGTACTTC. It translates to CASSRDRASLTPLEQYF.

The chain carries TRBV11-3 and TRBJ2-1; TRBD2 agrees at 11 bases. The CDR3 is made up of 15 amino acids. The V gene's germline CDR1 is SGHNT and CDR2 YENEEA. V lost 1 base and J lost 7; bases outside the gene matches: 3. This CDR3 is CASSLGASGGNEQFF. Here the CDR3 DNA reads TGTGCCAGCAGCTTAGGGGCTAGCGGGGGGAATGAGCAGTTCTTC.

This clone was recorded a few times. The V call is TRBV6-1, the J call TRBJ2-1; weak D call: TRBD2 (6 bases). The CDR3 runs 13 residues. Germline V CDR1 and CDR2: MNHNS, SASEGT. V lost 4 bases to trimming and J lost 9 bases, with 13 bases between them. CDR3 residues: CASSVLAWVEQFF. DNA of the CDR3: TGTGCCAGCAGTGTTCTAGCGTGGGTTGAGCAGTTCTTC.

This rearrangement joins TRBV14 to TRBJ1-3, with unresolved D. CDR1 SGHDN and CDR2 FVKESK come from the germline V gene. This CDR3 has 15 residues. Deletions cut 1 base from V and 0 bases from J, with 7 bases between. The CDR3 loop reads CASSQVLASGNTIYF. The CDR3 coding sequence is TGTGCCAGCAGCCAAGTATTGGCCTCTGGAAACACCATATATTTT.

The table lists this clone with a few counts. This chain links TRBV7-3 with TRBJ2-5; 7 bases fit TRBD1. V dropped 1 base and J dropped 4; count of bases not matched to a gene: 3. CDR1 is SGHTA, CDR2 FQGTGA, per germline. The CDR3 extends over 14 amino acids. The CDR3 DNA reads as TGTGCCAGCAGCTTAATAGGGGGCCCAGAGACCCAGTACTTC. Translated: CASSLIGGPETQYF. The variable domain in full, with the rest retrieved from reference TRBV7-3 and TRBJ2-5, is GAGVSQTPSNKVTEKGKYVELRCDPISGHTALYWYRQSLGQGPEFLIYFQGTGAADDSGLPNDRFFAVRPEGSVSTLKIQRTERGDSAVYLCASSLIGGPETQYFGPGTRLLVL.